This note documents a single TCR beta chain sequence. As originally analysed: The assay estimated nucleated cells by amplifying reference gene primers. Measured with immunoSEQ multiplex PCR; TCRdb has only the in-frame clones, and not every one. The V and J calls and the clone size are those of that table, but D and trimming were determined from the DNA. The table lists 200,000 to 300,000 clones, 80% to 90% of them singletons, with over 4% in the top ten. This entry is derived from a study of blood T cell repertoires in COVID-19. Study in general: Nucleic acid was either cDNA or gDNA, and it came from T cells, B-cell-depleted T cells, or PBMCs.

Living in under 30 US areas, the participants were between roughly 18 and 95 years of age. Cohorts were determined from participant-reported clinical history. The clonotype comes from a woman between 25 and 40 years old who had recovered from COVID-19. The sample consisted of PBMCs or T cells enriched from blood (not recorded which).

CDR3 in DNA: TGTGCCAGCAGCTCAGGGACAGGTTATAGCAATCAGCCCCAGCATTTT. This sequence encodes CASSSGTGYSNQPQHF. This chain joins TRBV7-2 and TRBJ1-5, with 8 bases matching TRBD1. The V segment lost 4 bases and the J segment 0 bases; nucleotides outside the gene matches: 5. The CDR3 loop spans 16 amino acids. Germline CDR1 and CDR2: SGHTA and FQGNSA.